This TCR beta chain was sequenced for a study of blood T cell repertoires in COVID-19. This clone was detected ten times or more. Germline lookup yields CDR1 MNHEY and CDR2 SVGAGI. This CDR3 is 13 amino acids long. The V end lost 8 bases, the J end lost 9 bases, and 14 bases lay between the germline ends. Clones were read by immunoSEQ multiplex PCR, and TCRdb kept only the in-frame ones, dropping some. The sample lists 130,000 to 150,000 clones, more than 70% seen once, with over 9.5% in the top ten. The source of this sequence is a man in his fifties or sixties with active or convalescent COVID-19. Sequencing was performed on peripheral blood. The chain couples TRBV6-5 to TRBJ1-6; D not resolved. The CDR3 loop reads CASHTTLGSPLHF. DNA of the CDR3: TGTGCCAGCCACACGACACTAGGTTCACCCCTCCACTTT.